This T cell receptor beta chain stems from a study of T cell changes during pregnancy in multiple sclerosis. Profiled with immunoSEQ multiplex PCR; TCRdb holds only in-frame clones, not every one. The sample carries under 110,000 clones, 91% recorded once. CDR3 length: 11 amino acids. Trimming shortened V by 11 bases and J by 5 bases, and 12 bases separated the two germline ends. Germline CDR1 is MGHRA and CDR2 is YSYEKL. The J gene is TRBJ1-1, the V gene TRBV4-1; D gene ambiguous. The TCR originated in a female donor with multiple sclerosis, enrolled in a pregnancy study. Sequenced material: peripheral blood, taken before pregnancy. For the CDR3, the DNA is TGCGCCGGCGCAACGGGGACTGAAGCTTTCTTT. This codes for CAGATGTEAFF.